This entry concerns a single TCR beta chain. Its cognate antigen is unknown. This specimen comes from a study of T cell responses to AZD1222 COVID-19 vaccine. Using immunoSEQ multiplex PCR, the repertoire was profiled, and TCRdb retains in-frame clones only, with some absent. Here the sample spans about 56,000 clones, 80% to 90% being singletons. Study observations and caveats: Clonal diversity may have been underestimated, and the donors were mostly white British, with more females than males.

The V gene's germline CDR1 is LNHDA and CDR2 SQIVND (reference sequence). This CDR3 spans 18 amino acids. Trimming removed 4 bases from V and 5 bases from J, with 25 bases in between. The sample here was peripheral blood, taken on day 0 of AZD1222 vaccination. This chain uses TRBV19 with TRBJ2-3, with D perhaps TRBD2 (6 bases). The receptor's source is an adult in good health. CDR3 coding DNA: TGTGCCAGTAGTAATACCGGGACTGCGGGGCATTGGGTAGATACGCAGTATTTT. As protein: CASSNTGTAGHWVDTQYF.